A single sample gave rise to the 21 T cell receptor beta chains below, sequenced in a study of shared clonotypes between healthy human individuals. TCRdb's table, derived via immunoSEQ multiplex PCR, lists solely in-frame clones and lacks some. Of 2 million to 2.5 million clones in the sample, 80% to 95% are singletons; the top ten hold 0.35% to 0.5%. The sample taken for sequencing was naive CD4+ T cells from PBMCs. Noted subset: CD45RA+ positively selected. The receptors derive from a man younger than 30 in good health. Some clones in this sample may be carry-over from other donors' samples.

A remark on this clone: This CDR3 is also generated by other DNA sequences in the sample. The chain joins TRBV7-3 to TRBJ2-3; 9 bases agree with TRBD2. The CDR3 consists of 14 residues. V was pared by 2 bases and J by 3 bases, with 0 bases of the junction left unmatched. From germline, CDR1 is SGHTA and CDR2 FQGTGA. This CDR3 is CASSLGLATDTQYF. DNA of the CDR3: TGTGCCAGCAGCTTAGGACTAGCGACAGATACGCAGTATTTT.

This clone has just one count. The chain carries TRBV6-4 and TRBJ1-2, with 10 bases aligning to TRBD1. In germline, CDR1 is MRHNA, CDR2 SNTAGT. V lost 6 bases and J lost 8; bases outside the gene matches: 9. CDR3 length equals 14 residues. In nucleotides, the CDR3 is TGTGCCAGCAGCCTCGGGACAGGGGTGGGCGGCTACACCTTC. Its protein is CASSLGTGVGGYTF.

The table lists this clone with a count of one. The chain employs TRBV7-8 and TRBJ2-2; either TRBD1 or TRBD2 may supply D (5 bases each). Trimming stripped 5 bases from V and 6 bases from J, with 19 bases between. The CDR3 is 16 amino acids. Germline-derived CDR1 and CDR2 are SGHVS and FQNEAQ. The CDR3 DNA follows: TGTGCCAGCAGCCAAAGGGGACGTGGATTCTCCGGGGAGCTGTTTTTT. Protein sequence: CASSQRGRGFSGELFF.

This clone was counted only a few times. DNA of the CDR3: TGCGCCAGCAGCCCGGGGGCCAGCAGTAGTGAAGCTTTCTTT. Protein sequence: CASSPGASSSEAFF. The V gene is TRBV5-1, the J gene TRBJ1-1; TRBD1 might be the D (6 bases). The CDR3 is 14 amino acids. CDR1 SGHRS and CDR2 YFSETQ come from the germline V gene. V was pared by 4 bases and J by 7 bases, with 17 bases between. The variable domain in full, completed from reference TRBV5-1 and TRBJ1-1, reads KAGVTQTPRYLIKTRGQQVTLSCSPISGHRSVSWYQQTPGQGLQFLFEYFSETQRNKGNFPGRFSGRQFSNSRSEMNVSTLELGDSALYLCASSPGASSSEAFFGQGTRLTVV.

J is TRBJ2-1 and V is TRBV7-2; the D gene is possibly TRBD2 (6 bases). Deletions cut 3 bases from V and 3 bases from J, with 12 bases between. The CDR3 covers 15 residues. Germline CDR1 and CDR2: SGHTA and FQGNSA. DNA of the CDR3: TGTGCCAGCAGCTTGACGCGGGACCACTACAATGAGCAGTTCTTC. Its protein product is CASSLTRDHYNEQFF.

About this clone: The identical CDR3 is also encoded by other nucleotide sequences in the sample. This chain joins TRBV18 and TRBJ1-1, with D tentatively TRBD1 (5 bases). Trimming removed 6 bases at V and 2 bases at J, with 10 bases between. CDR3 length equals 13 residues. The V gene's germline CDR1 is KGHSH and CDR2 LQKENI. The CDR3 spells CASSGDRNTEAFF. DNA of the CDR3: TGTGCCAGCTCCGGGGACCGTAACACTGAAGCTTTCTTT.

The chain carries TRBV7-2 and TRBJ2-6; D is uncertain. This CDR3 has 18 residues. Trimming pared 2 bases from V and 0 bases from J, leaving 14 bases between. Germline-derived CDR1 and CDR2 are SGHTA and FQGNSA. This CDR3 reads CASSLRTAVLSGANVLTF. CDR3 nucleotides: TGTGCCAGCAGCTTAAGGACGGCCGTACTCTCTGGGGCCAACGTCCTGACTTTC.

V is TRBV7-7 and J is TRBJ2-1, with 8 bases aligning to TRBD1. V lost 5 bases and J lost 4; bases outside the gene matches: 7. Germline CDR1 is SSHAT and CDR2 is FNYEAQ (reference sequence). This CDR3 has 15 residues. CDR3 protein: CASSQDRATYNEQFF. Written as DNA, the CDR3 is TGTGCCAGCAGCCAGGACAGGGCTACATACAATGAGCAGTTCTTC.

This clone was counted a single time. The chain employs TRBV10-2 and TRBJ2-1; perhaps TRBD2 as D (5 bases). This CDR3 spans 13 amino acids. Deletions cut 2 bases from V and 6 bases from J, with 8 bases between. Germline assignment: CDR1 WSHSY and CDR2 SAAADI. The DNA for the CDR3 is TGCGCCAGCAGTGAGCAAAGCGGCAATGAGCAGTTCTTC. It codes for CASSEQSGNEQFF.

The V gene is TRBV18, the J gene TRBJ1-1; maybe TRBD1 (5 bases). CDR1 KGHSH and CDR2 LQKENI come from the germline V gene. The CDR3 runs to 13 residues. Trimming cost V 4 bases and J 5 bases, with 11 bases left between them. The CDR3 spells CASSLASGTEAFF. The CDR3 DNA sequence: TGTGCCAGCTCACTAGCGTCAGGGACTGAAGCTTTCTTT. Drawing the rest from reference TRBV18 and TRBJ1-1, the complete variable domain is NAGVMQNPRHLVRRRGQEARLRCSPMKGHSHVYWYRQLPEEGLKFMVYLQKENIIDESGMPKERFSAEFPKEGPSILRIQQVVRGDSAAYFCASSLASGTEAFFGQGTRLTVV.

V usage is TRBV28 and J usage is TRBJ2-3; D perhaps matches TRBD1 (5 bases). V was clipped by 2 bases and J by 0 bases, with 9 bases between them. The CDR3 is made up of 15 amino acids. From germline, CDR1 is MDHEN and CDR2 SYDVKM. The CDR3 nucleotides read TGTGCCAGCAGTTTAACCCAGGGTAGCACAGATACGCAGTATTTT. Its protein product is CASSLTQGSTDTQYF.

The V gene is TRBV4-2, the J gene TRBJ2-3; perhaps D is TRBD1 or TRBD2 (5 bases each). The germline gives CDR1 LGHNA, CDR2 YNFKEQ. Trimming cost V 1 base and J 2 bases, with 7 bases left between them. The CDR3 runs to 14 residues. The CDR3 is CASSQGGFTDTQYF. Written as DNA, the CDR3 is TGTGCCAGCAGCCAAGGGGGGTTCACAGATACGCAGTATTTT.

The chain employs TRBV6-6 and TRBJ1-2, with D unresolved. This CDR3 contains 12 residues. Germline CDR1 reads MNHNY; CDR2 reads SVGAGI (reference sequence). The ends were cut back, 6 bases at V and 8 bases at J, with 13 bases in the middle. The DNA for the CDR3 is TGTGCCAGCAGCTCGAGGGTTGGGGGCTACACCTTC. Translating gives CASSSRVGGYTF.

The rearrangement joins TRBV18 to TRBJ2-7, with 9 bases matching TRBD2. This CDR3 region has 15 residues. Germline lookup yields CDR1 KGHSH and CDR2 LQKENI. J gave up 2 bases and V 2 bases, and 4 bases lay outside the gene matches. CDR3 nucleotide sequence: TGTGCCAGCTCACCAGGGGGACTAGCTACCTACGAGCAGTACTTC. Its translation is CASSPGGLATYEQYF.

J is TRBJ2-5 and V is TRBV9; possibly TRBD2 for D (6 bases). The CDR3 is made up of 17 amino acids. Germline CDR1 and CDR2: SGDLS and YYNGEE. V gave up 2 bases and J gave up 5 bases, with 22 bases separating them. The CDR3 sequence: CASSVGRAWGVQETQYF. CDR3 in DNA: TGTGCCAGCAGCGTCGGTCGGGCATGGGGGGTTCAGGAGACCCAGTACTTC.

The chain employs TRBV5-1 and TRBJ1-1, with D maybe TRBD1 (5 bases). Trimming removed 4 bases at V and 3 bases at J, with 19 bases between. The CDR3 consists of 16 residues. Germline loops: CDR1 SGHRS, CDR2 YFSETQ. The CDR3 region has the DNA TGCGCCAGCAGCCCGGGCCGGGGGTTAGGGCACACTGAAGCTTTCTTT. Translated, it gives CASSPGRGLGHTEAFF.

The chain uses TRBV28 and TRBJ2-2; a weak D match, TRBD2 (5 bases). The CDR3 covers 16 residues. The V and J ends lost 5 bases and 5 bases respectively, with 18 bases between them. Germline CDR1 is MDHEN and CDR2 is SYDVKM. The CDR3: CASSPISARGTGELFF. The CDR3 nucleotides read TGTGCCAGCAGTCCGATTAGCGCCCGGGGTACCGGGGAGCTGTTTTTT.

This clone was recorded only once. J is TRBJ2-7 and V is TRBV6-1; tentatively, D is TRBD1 (6 bases). The germline V and J ends were trimmed by 5 bases and 2 bases, with 13 bases remaining between them. From germline, CDR1 is MNHNS and CDR2 SASEGT. The length of the CDR3 is 14 residues. CDR3 loop: CASSNDRRAYEQYF. In DNA form, the CDR3 reads TGTGCCAGCAGTAATGACAGGCGCGCCTACGAGCAGTACTTC.

V and J are TRBV5-1 and TRBJ2-7; TRBD2 is a possible D gene (5 bases). The CDR3 consists of 15 residues. With 4 bases removed from V and 3 bases from J, the gap between germline ends came to 17 bases. Germline assignment: CDR1 SGHRS and CDR2 YFSETQ. CDR3 DNA: TGCGCCAGCAGCCCTAGCCCTCCCAGGAACTACGAGCAGTACTTC. Its protein is CASSPSPPRNYEQYF.

The table lists this clone with a count of one. V usage is TRBV25-1 and J usage is TRBJ1-2; 11 bases align to TRBD1. Germline trimming cut 4 bases from V and 4 bases from J; bases unmatched to any gene: 2. The CDR3 covers 14 residues. Germline CDR1 reads MGHDK; CDR2 reads SYGVNS. This CDR3 is CASSGDRGGYGYTF. The DNA of the CDR3 is TGTGCCAGCAGTGGGGACAGGGGGGGCTATGGCTACACCTTC.

The V and J genes are TRBV11-2 and TRBJ2-5; a weak D match, TRBD2 (6 bases). Trimming stripped 2 bases from V and 2 bases from J, with 6 bases between. The CDR3 consists of 13 residues. Looked up from germline, CDR1 is SGHAT and CDR2 is FQNNGV. The CDR3 DNA is TGTGCCAGCAGCTTACGGGAGCAAGAGACCCAGTACTTC. Protein product: CASSLREQETQYF.